This T cell receptor (beta chain) was sequenced for a study of T cell repertoires in cytomegalovirus infection (dated by TCRdb to about 2019). A note on the overall study: Recently identified HLA-C-restricted CMV epitopes, whose presentation resists viral immunomodulation, were targeted by peptide stimulations together with well-studied HLA-B-restricted epitopes. Donor HLA type was relevant to the analysis, because carriage of CMV infection together with the matching HLA type was indicated by public TCR beta signatures. Overall study outcomes, separate from this receptor: In both this cohort and an independent cohort of several hundred donors, the cumulative frequency of public TCR beta family members distinguished carriers of CMV infection plus the relevant HLA type. The ex vivo response was dominated by HLA-C-restricted CMV-specific TCR beta clonotypes, which also provided the single most frequent clonotype in two of eight donors.

This clonotype was seen more than once but under ten times. This receptor's antigen is unknown. No quality values exist for individual bases; no much larger clone is one base distant. The meaning of the sample's treatment or condition label: in vitro stimulation with specific CMV peptide epitopes to enrich CMV-specific T cells. The data were produced on an Illumina HiSeq 1500. TCRdb trimmed public reads at Q25 via fastp, called clones via MiXCR and kept in-frame beta chains. Rows are combined by CDR3 protein, so each entry shows the most common genes and DNA. In this sample the table shows fewer than 85,000 distinct CDR3 sequences, about half of which occur a single time. The leading ten clones occupy 85% to 95% of the sample. The sequence was collected from a human donor in good health (CMV status not recorded). Some clones in this sample may be carry-over from other donors' samples. The material sequenced was CD8+ T cells from cultured PBMCs, taken from culture after CMV antigen stimulation.

The CDR3 reads CAISGAFSGSGDTQYF. In nucleotides, the sequence is TGTGCCATCAGTGGGGCCTTTAGCGGGAGCGGAGATACGCAGTATTTT. Recombination connected TRBV10-3 to TRBJ2-3; 9 bases in the junction line up with TRBD2. V loses 4 bases at its end and J loses 5 bases; junction bases beyond the gene matches: 10. The CDR3, cysteine through phenylalanine, is 16 amino acids long. Just CDR3 DNA is preserved here, 48 bases in frame from base 1. CDR1 and CDR2 are drawn from the germline V gene: ENHRY, SYGVKD.